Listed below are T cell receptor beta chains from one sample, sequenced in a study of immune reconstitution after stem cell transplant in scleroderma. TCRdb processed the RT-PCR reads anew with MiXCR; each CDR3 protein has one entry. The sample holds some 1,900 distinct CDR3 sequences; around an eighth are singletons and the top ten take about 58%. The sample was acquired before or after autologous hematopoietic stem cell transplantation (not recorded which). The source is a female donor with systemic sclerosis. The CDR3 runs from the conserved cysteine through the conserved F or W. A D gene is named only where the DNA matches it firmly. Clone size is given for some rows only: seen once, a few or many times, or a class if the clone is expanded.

CDR3nt: TGTGCCAGCAGTGGGTATTGGGGGGCACTTGGCTACACCTTC
CDR3aa: CASSGYWGALGYTF
d_gene: -
j_gene: TRBJ1-2
v_gene: TRBV12-3/TRBV12-4
abundance: medium-sized

CDR3nt: TGTGCCAGCAGCTCTACAGGGGGTGGAGGCAACTATGGCTACACCTTC
CDR3aa: CASSSTGGGGNYGYTF
d_gene: TRBD1
j_gene: TRBJ1-2
v_gene: TRBV7-2
abundance: medium-sized

CDR3nt: TGTGCCAGCAGCCAAGATAAGGTTCAGCCCCAGCATTTT
CDR3aa: CASSQDKVQPQHF
d_gene: -
j_gene: TRBJ1-5
v_gene: TRBV4-2
abundance: medium-sized

CDR3nt: TGTGCCAGCAGTTTGGATTCAGGGGATGGCTACACCTTC
CDR3aa: CASSLDSGDGYTF
d_gene: -
j_gene: TRBJ1-2
v_gene: TRBV12-3/TRBV12-4
abundance: medium-sized

CDR3nt: TGTGCCAGCAGCTTAGAGGGTAGGGGGGCCTACGAGCAGTACTTC
CDR3aa: CASSLEGRGAYEQYF
d_gene: -
j_gene: TRBJ2-7
v_gene: TRBV7-2
abundance: many

CDR3nt: TGTGCCAGCAGTTATAAGTATCAAGAGACCCAGTACTTC
CDR3aa: CASSYKYQETQYF
d_gene: -
j_gene: TRBJ2-5
v_gene: TRBV6-2/TRBV6-3
abundance: medium-sized

CDR3nt: TGTGCCAGCTCCCCCAGGCTAACGAACACTGAAGCTTTCTTT
CDR3aa: CASSPRLTNTEAFF
d_gene: -
j_gene: TRBJ1-1
v_gene: TRBV18
abundance: -

CDR3nt: TGTGCCAGCGCGAAGGACAGACTGAACACTGAAGCTTTCTTT
CDR3aa: CASAKDRLNTEAFF
d_gene: -
j_gene: TRBJ1-1
v_gene: TRBV7-2
abundance: medium-sized

CDR3nt: TGCAGTGCTAGACCTCCTCGGGACGACCTAGATACGCAGTATTTT
CDR3aa: CSARPPRDDLDTQYF
d_gene: -
j_gene: TRBJ2-3
v_gene: TRBV20-1
abundance: medium-sized

CDR3nt: TGTGCCACCCAGACGTCAGCAAACTATGGCTACACCTTC
CDR3aa: CATQTSANYGYTF
d_gene: -
j_gene: TRBJ1-2
v_gene: TRBV10-3
abundance: -

CDR3nt: TGTGCCAGCTCACCACAGCGGAGAACAGACGGTAATGAAAAACTGTTTTTT
CDR3aa: CASSPQRRTDGNEKLFF
d_gene: -
j_gene: TRBJ1-4
v_gene: TRBV18
abundance: medium-sized

CDR3nt: TGTGCCAGCAGCCAAGGTAGGGCAGGGGGCTCCTACGAGCAGTACTTC
CDR3aa: CASSQGRAGGSYEQYF
d_gene: TRBD1
j_gene: TRBJ2-7
v_gene: TRBV3-1
abundance: medium-sized

CDR3nt: TGTGCCACCCGACCAGGGCGAACCGGGGAGCTGTTTTTT
CDR3aa: CATRPGRTGELFF
d_gene: -
j_gene: TRBJ2-2
v_gene: TRBV7-2
abundance: many

CDR3nt: TGTGCCAGCAGTTATCTCGTCTCCGCCATGAACACTGAAGCTTTCTTT
CDR3aa: CASSYLVSAMNTEAFF
d_gene: -
j_gene: TRBJ1-1
v_gene: TRBV6-2/TRBV6-3
abundance: medium-sized

CDR3nt: TGTGCCAGCAGCCCCAGGGGCTATAGCAATCAGCCCCAGCATTTT
CDR3aa: CASSPRGYSNQPQHF
d_gene: -
j_gene: TRBJ1-5
v_gene: TRBV5-8
abundance: medium-sized

CDR3nt: TGCAGTGTTGAGGGTAGGGAGCAGTTCTTC
CDR3aa: CSVEGREQFF
d_gene: -
j_gene: TRBJ2-1
v_gene: TRBV20-1
abundance: medium-sized

CDR3nt: TGCAGTGCTCCTGTGTCAGGGGGCAACGAGCAGTACTTC
CDR3aa: CSAPVSGGNEQYF
d_gene: TRBD1
j_gene: TRBJ2-7
v_gene: TRBV20-1
abundance: medium-sized

CDR3nt: TGTGCCAGCAGCCAAGATGGGGACAGGGTCAACAATGAGCAGTTCTTC
CDR3aa: CASSQDGDRVNNEQFF
d_gene: TRBD1
j_gene: TRBJ2-1
v_gene: TRBV14
abundance: medium-sized

CDR3nt: TGTGCCAGCAGCTCCGAGGGAGGGCACAATGAGCAGTTCTTC
CDR3aa: CASSSEGGHNEQFF
d_gene: TRBD2
j_gene: TRBJ2-1
v_gene: TRBV6-2/TRBV6-3
abundance: -

CDR3nt: TGCGCCAGCAGCCCAACGACGGGACTAGCGGCCTACAATGAGCAGTTCTTC
CDR3aa: CASSPTTGLAAYNEQFF
d_gene: TRBD2
j_gene: TRBJ2-1
v_gene: TRBV4-1
abundance: few

CDR3nt: TGTGCCAGCAGTGAATATATTGGGAGAGAGACCCAGTACTTC
CDR3aa: CASSEYIGRETQYF
d_gene: -
j_gene: TRBJ2-5
v_gene: TRBV25-1
abundance: medium-sized

CDR3nt: TGCAGCGTTGGTCCGGGTAACTATGGCTACACCTTC
CDR3aa: CSVGPGNYGYTF
d_gene: -
j_gene: TRBJ1-2
v_gene: TRBV29-1
abundance: medium-sized

CDR3nt: TGTGCCAGCAGCCGAACGAACACTGAAGCTTTCTTT
CDR3aa: CASSRTNTEAFF
d_gene: -
j_gene: TRBJ1-1
v_gene: TRBV9
abundance: medium-sized

CDR3nt: TGCAGCGTTGACGCACAGGGGTCTTACAATGAGCAGTTCTTC
CDR3aa: CSVDAQGSYNEQFF
d_gene: TRBD1
j_gene: TRBJ2-1
v_gene: TRBV29-1
abundance: -

CDR3nt: TGTGCCAGCAGCTTACAAAATTCACCCCTCCACTTT
CDR3aa: CASSLQNSPLHF
d_gene: -
j_gene: TRBJ1-6
v_gene: TRBV7-2
abundance: medium-sized

CDR3nt: TGCAGTGCAACCGGAGGGGGGACTAGAGACCCCAATGAGCAGTTCTTC
CDR3aa: CSATGGGTRDPNEQFF
d_gene: TRBD2
j_gene: TRBJ2-1
v_gene: TRBV20-1
abundance: medium-sized

CDR3nt: TGTGCCAGCAGCTTGCGTTCGGGGCAAATAAACACTGAAGCTTTCTTT
CDR3aa: CASSLRSGQINTEAFF
d_gene: -
j_gene: TRBJ1-1
v_gene: TRBV7-2
abundance: medium-sized

CDR3nt: TGCAGCGTCAGGCCGGGGAATCGGGGCTACACCTTC
CDR3aa: CSVRPGNRGYTF
d_gene: -
j_gene: TRBJ1-2
v_gene: TRBV29-1
abundance: medium-sized

CDR3nt: TGTGCCAGCAGCCGTGCCGGGACAGGGGAATTTGACTATGGCTACACCTTC
CDR3aa: CASSRAGTGEFDYGYTF
d_gene: TRBD1
j_gene: TRBJ1-2
v_gene: TRBV7-6
abundance: medium-sized

CDR3nt: TGTGCCAGTAGTATAGATCGACAGGGTCATCAGCCCCAGCATTTT
CDR3aa: CASSIDRQGHQPQHF
d_gene: TRBD1
j_gene: TRBJ1-5
v_gene: TRBV19
abundance: medium-sized

CDR3nt: TGCGCCAGCAGCTTGGACGTAAGCTCCTACAATGAGCAGTTCTTC
CDR3aa: CASSLDVSSYNEQFF
d_gene: -
j_gene: TRBJ2-1
v_gene: TRBV5-1
abundance: medium-sized

CDR3nt: TGTGCCAGCAGCTACCCCCTGGCCCAAGAGACCCAGTACTTC
CDR3aa: CASSYPLAQETQYF
d_gene: -
j_gene: TRBJ2-5
v_gene: TRBV5-6
abundance: -

CDR3nt: TGTGCCAGCAGTTTTGAGCTCTCTGGGGCCAACGTCCTGACTTTC
CDR3aa: CASSFELSGANVLTF
d_gene: -
j_gene: TRBJ2-6
v_gene: TRBV12-3/TRBV12-4
abundance: medium-sized

CDR3nt: TGCGCCAGCAGCTTGGTAATGGACACTGAAGCTTTCTTT
CDR3aa: CASSLVMDTEAFF
d_gene: -
j_gene: TRBJ1-1
v_gene: TRBV5-1
abundance: medium-sized

CDR3nt: TGTGCCAGCAGCCCCCGGGGGGACGGGGGCGACACCGGGGAGCTGTTTTTT
CDR3aa: CASSPRGDGGDTGELFF
d_gene: -
j_gene: TRBJ2-2
v_gene: TRBV7-2
abundance: -

CDR3nt: TGTGCCAGCAGCCCCGCTAGCGGAGCGACCTACAATGAGCAGTTCTTC
CDR3aa: CASSPASGATYNEQFF
d_gene: TRBD2
j_gene: TRBJ2-1
v_gene: TRBV7-2
abundance: -

CDR3nt: TGCGCCAGCAGCTCCCAGGGGACCGGCTACACCTTC
CDR3aa: CASSSQGTGYTF
d_gene: -
j_gene: TRBJ1-2
v_gene: TRBV5-1
abundance: medium-sized

CDR3nt: TGCAGCGTTGCCGACGGCGGGACTGAAGCTTTCTTT
CDR3aa: CSVADGGTEAFF
d_gene: -
j_gene: TRBJ1-1
v_gene: TRBV29-1
abundance: medium-sized

CDR3nt: TGTGCCAGCAGTTACTCGCTAGATGAGCAGTTCTTC
CDR3aa: CASSYSLDEQFF
d_gene: -
j_gene: TRBJ2-1
v_gene: TRBV6-2/TRBV6-3
abundance: few

CDR3nt: TGTGCCAGCAGCAAAGGGACGGACACTGAAGCTTTCTTT
CDR3aa: CASSKGTDTEAFF
d_gene: -
j_gene: TRBJ1-1
v_gene: TRBV11-3
abundance: -

CDR3nt: TGCGCCAGCAGCCAGGCGTCCGGACGCTACTACGAGCAGTACTTC
CDR3aa: CASSQASGRYYEQYF
d_gene: -
j_gene: TRBJ2-7
v_gene: TRBV4-3
abundance: medium-sized

CDR3nt: TGTGCCAGCAGACCGGACAGGGGCGGCAATCAGCCCCAGCATTTT
CDR3aa: CASRPDRGGNQPQHF
d_gene: TRBD1
j_gene: TRBJ1-5
v_gene: TRBV12-3/TRBV12-4
abundance: medium-sized

CDR3nt: TGTGCCAGCAGTCCAGGGACTAGCGGGGGGTCCACTGAGCAGTTCTTC
CDR3aa: CASSPGTSGGSTEQFF
d_gene: TRBD2
j_gene: TRBJ2-1
v_gene: TRBV6-1
abundance: medium-sized

CDR3nt: TGTGCCAGCACCCCACGCTGGGATATAGGAGATACGCAGTATTTT
CDR3aa: CASTPRWDIGDTQYF
d_gene: -
j_gene: TRBJ2-3
v_gene: TRBV27
abundance: medium-sized

CDR3nt: TGTGCCAGCAGCCGAGACAGGGGCCAGCCCCAGCATTTT
CDR3aa: CASSRDRGQPQHF
d_gene: TRBD1
j_gene: TRBJ1-5
v_gene: TRBV7-3
abundance: few

CDR3nt: TGCAGTGCTAGTCCCTCTGGCAGGGGAGTTTCCGAGCAGTACTTC
CDR3aa: CSASPSGRGVSEQYF
d_gene: -
j_gene: TRBJ2-7
v_gene: TRBV20-1
abundance: medium-sized

CDR3nt: TGCGCCAGCAGCCGAGACAGACTGAACACTGAAGCTTTCTTT
CDR3aa: CASSRDRLNTEAFF
d_gene: -
j_gene: TRBJ1-1
v_gene: TRBV5-1
abundance: -

CDR3nt: TGCAGTGCTAGAGAACAGGGTGATAATTCACCCCTCCACTTT
CDR3aa: CSAREQGDNSPLHF
d_gene: -
j_gene: TRBJ1-6
v_gene: TRBV20-1
abundance: medium-sized

CDR3nt: TGTGCCAGCTCACCTCCGGGACAGGGCAAGACCCAGTACTTC
CDR3aa: CASSPPGQGKTQYF
d_gene: TRBD1
j_gene: TRBJ2-5
v_gene: TRBV18
abundance: medium-sized

CDR3nt: TGTGCCAGCAGCTTCGGCGGGGGGAAAGGCAATGAGCAGTTCTTC
CDR3aa: CASSFGGGKGNEQFF
d_gene: TRBD2
j_gene: TRBJ2-1
v_gene: TRBV7-2
abundance: medium-sized

CDR3nt: TGTGCCAGCATGTCGCTTGGGGGAAACACCATATATTTT
CDR3aa: CASMSLGGNTIYF
d_gene: -
j_gene: TRBJ1-3
v_gene: TRBV6-5
abundance: medium-sized

CDR3nt: TGTGCCAGCACTGCCGAGGGCTCTGGAAACACCATATATTTT
CDR3aa: CASTAEGSGNTIYF
d_gene: -
j_gene: TRBJ1-3
v_gene: TRBV28
abundance: medium-sized

CDR3nt: TGCGCCAGCAGCTTCAATGAAGGGGGCGAAGGTTCACCCCTCCACTTT
CDR3aa: CASSFNEGGEGSPLHF
d_gene: TRBD1
j_gene: TRBJ1-6
v_gene: TRBV5-1
abundance: medium-sized

CDR3nt: TGTGCCAGCAGCTTCGGGACAGGGGCCTACGAGCAGTACTTC
CDR3aa: CASSFGTGAYEQYF
d_gene: TRBD1
j_gene: TRBJ2-7
v_gene: TRBV7-9
abundance: -